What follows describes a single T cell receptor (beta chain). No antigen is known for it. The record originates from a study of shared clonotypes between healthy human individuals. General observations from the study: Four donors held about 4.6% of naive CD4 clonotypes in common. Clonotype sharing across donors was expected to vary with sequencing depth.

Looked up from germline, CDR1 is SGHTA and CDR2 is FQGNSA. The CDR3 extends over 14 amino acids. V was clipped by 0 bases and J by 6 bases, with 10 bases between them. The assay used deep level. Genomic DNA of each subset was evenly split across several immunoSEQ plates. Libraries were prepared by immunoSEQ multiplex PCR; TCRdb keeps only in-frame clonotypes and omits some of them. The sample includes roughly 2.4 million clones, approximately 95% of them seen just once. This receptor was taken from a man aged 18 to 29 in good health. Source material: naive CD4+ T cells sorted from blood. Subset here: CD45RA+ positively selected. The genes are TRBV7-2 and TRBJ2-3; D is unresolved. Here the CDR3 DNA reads TGTGCCAGCAGCTTAGCGACGGCTATTGATACGCAGTATTTT. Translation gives CASSLATAIDTQYF.